These T cell receptor beta chains were read from a single sample in a study of spatial heterogeneity in lung cancer. TCRdb reanalysed the 5' RACE reads using MiXCR and keeps one entry per CDR3 protein. The table has about 20,000 distinct CDR3 sequences, approximately 16% seen once. Sample: lung tumor tissue, taken at surgery. These receptors all stem from a female donor with early-stage non-small cell lung cancer. CDR3s include the opening cysteine and the closing phenylalanine or tryptophan. The D gene is left open where the match is weak. Only part of the rows carry a size: once, few, many, or a class if the clone is expanded.

v_gene	abundance	d_gene	j_gene	CDR3nt	CDR3aa
TRBV29-1	.	TRBD1	TRBJ2-7	TGCAGCGTTGAGCGGGACAGGGGAGGCCTGCAGTACTTC	CSVERDRGGLQYF
TRBV6-6	many	TRBD2	TRBJ2-1	TGTGCCAGCAGCCCGACTAGCAGATCCTACAATGAGCAGTTCTTC	CASSPTSRSYNEQFF
TRBV5-1	.	.	TRBJ2-7	TGCGCCAGCAGCTTGCCCCGGGACGACGAGCAGTACTTC	CASSLPRDDEQYF
TRBV19	many	TRBD2	TRBJ2-7	TGTGCCAGTAGTTACTCGGCTAGCGGGGGAACCTACGAGCAGTACTTC	CASSYSASGGTYEQYF
TRBV28	many	TRBD2	TRBJ2-5	TGTGCCAGCAGTATCCAGACTAGCGGGATTTGGGAGACCCAGTACTTC	CASSIQTSGIWETQYF
TRBV18	many	.	TRBJ2-7	TGTGCCAGCTCCCCAGGGTTAACGGGCGACGAGCAGTACTTC	CASSPGLTGDEQYF
TRBV28	.	.	TRBJ2-1	TGTGCCAGCAGTTTAAGAAGGGCCCCTCTCGGGTTCTTC	CASSLRRAPLGFF
TRBV29-1	few	.	TRBJ2-1	TGCAGCGTTGATGTGGCGCAGGGGATCTACAATGAGCAGTTCTTC	CSVDVAQGIYNEQFF
TRBV29-1	.	.	TRBJ2-2	TGCAGCGCTCGTAGTTCTACGAACACCGGGGAGCTGTTTTTT	CSARSSTNTGELFF
TRBV2	many	TRBD2	TRBJ2-3	TGTGCCAGCAGTGGACTAGCGGGCCTCACAGATACGCAGTATTTT	CASSGLAGLTDTQYF
TRBV12-3/TRBV12-4	many	TRBD1	TRBJ2-4	TGTGCCAGCAGTTTATCACCTGGGACAGGGTTACAAAACATTCAGTACTTC	CASSLSPGTGLQNIQYF
TRBV12-3/TRBV12-4	few	.	TRBJ2-2	TGTGCCAGCACCCGGATTATGAGTGAGAAGACCGGGGAGCTGTTTTTT	CASTRIMSEKTGELFF
TRBV6-1	many	.	TRBJ1-6	TGTGCCGGCGGGAGCTCCTATAATTCACCCCTCCACTTT	CAGGSSYNSPLHF